This T cell receptor (beta chain) comes out of a study of T cell responses to AZD1222 COVID-19 vaccine. General study findings and limits: Donors skewed white British and female; clonal diversity was possibly underestimated. Only 5 or 6 AZD1222 recipients were seropositive at baseline.

The CDR3 runs to 15 residues. Germline CDR1 reads LGHNA; CDR2 reads YNFKEQ. Trimming shortened V by 2 bases and J by 7 bases, and 14 bases separated the two germline ends. Profiling relied on immunoSEQ multiplex PCR, and the TCRdb table lists in-frame clones only, not all of them. The table lists about 200,000 clones, approximately 94% of them singletons. As for this clone: The antigen is unknown.

The clonotype was recovered from an adult who received the AZD1222 COVID-19 vaccine. The chain couples TRBV4-2 to TRBJ1-4; no firm D call. The specimen was peripheral blood, collected 28 days after the second AZD1222 dose. CDR3: CASSQPEGQSEKLFF. CDR3 bases: TGTGCCAGCAGCCAACCGGAGGGTCAGTCTGAAAAACTGTTTTTT.